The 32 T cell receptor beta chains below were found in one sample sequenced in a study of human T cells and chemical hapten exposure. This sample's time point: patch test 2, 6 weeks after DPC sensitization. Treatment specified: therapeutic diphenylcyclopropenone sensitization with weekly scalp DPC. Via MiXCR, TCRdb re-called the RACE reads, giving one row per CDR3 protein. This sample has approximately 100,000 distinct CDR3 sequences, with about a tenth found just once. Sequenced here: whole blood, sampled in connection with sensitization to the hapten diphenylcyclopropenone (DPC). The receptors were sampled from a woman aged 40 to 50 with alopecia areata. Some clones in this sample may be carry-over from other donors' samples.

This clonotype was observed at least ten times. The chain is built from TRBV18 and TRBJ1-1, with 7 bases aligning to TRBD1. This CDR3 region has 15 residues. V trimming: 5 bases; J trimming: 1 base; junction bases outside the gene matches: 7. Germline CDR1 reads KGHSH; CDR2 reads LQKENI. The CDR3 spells CASSTGQERNTEAFF. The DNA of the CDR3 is TGTGCCAGCTCAACCGGACAGGAAAGGAACACTGAAGCTTTCTTT.

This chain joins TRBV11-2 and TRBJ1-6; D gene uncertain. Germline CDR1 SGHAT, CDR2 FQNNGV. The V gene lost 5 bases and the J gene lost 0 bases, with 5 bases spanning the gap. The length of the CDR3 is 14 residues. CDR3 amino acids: CASSLFSYNSPLHF. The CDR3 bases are TGTGCCAGCAGCCTATTCTCCTATAATTCACCCCTCCACTTT.

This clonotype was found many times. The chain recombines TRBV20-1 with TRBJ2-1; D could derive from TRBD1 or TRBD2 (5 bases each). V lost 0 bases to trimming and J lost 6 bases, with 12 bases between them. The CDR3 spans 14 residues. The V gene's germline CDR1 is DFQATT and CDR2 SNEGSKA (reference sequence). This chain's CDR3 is CSARDWAGTNEQFF. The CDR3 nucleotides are TGCAGTGCTAGAGATTGGGCAGGGACCAATGAGCAGTTCTTC.

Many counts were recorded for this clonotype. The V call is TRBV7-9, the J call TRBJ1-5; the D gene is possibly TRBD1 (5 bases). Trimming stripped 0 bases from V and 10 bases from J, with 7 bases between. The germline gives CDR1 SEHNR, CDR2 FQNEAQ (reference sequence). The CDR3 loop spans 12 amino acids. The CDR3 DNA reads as TGTGCCAGCAGCTTAGCCGGGACCCCCCAGCATTTT. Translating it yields CASSLAGTPQHF.

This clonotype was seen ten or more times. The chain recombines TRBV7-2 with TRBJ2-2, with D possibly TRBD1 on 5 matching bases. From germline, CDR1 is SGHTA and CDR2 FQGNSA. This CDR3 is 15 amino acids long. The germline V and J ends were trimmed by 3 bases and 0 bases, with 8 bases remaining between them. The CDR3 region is CASSFTGPNTGELFF. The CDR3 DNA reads TGTGCCAGCAGCTTTACAGGCCCGAACACCGGGGAGCTGTTTTTT.

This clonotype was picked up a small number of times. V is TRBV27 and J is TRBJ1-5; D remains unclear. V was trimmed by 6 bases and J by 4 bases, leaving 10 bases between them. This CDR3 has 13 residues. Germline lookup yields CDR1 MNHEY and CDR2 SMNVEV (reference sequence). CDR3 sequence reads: CASSRGLNQPQHF. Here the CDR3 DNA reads TGTGCCAGCAGCCGAGGTCTGAATCAGCCCCAGCATTTT.

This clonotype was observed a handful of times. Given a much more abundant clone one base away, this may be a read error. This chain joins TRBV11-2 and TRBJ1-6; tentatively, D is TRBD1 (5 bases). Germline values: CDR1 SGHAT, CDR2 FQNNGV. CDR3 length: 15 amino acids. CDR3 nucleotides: TGTGTCAGCAGCTTACAAACAGGAGGGAATTCACCCCTCCACTTT. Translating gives CVSSLQTGGNSPLHF.

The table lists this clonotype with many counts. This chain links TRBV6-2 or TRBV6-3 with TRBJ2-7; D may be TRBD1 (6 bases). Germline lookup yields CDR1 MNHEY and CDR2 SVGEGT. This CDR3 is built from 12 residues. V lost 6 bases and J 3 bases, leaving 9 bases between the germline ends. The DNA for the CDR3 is TGTGCCAGCAGACAACAGGGCTACGAGCAGTACTTC. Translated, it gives CASRQQGYEQYF.

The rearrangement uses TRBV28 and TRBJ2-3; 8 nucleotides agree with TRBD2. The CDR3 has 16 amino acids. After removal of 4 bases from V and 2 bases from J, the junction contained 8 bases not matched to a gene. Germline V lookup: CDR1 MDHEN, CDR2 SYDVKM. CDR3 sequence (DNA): TGTGCCAGCAGTTCAGGGGTAGCGGGGAACACAGATACGCAGTATTTT. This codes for CASSSGVAGNTDTQYF. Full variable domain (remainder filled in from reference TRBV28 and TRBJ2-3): DVKVTQSSRYLVKRTGEKVFLECVQDMDHENMFWYRQDPGLGLRLIYFSYDVKMKEKGDIPEGYSVSREKKERFSLILESASTNQTSMYLCASSSGVAGNTDTQYFGPGTRLTVL.

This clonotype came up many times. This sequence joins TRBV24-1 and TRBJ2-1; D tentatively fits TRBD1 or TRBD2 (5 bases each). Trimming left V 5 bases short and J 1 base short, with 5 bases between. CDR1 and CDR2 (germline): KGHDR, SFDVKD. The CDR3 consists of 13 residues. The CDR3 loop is CATSGGSYNEQFF. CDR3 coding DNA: TGTGCCACCAGTGGGGGGTCCTACAATGAGCAGTTCTTC.

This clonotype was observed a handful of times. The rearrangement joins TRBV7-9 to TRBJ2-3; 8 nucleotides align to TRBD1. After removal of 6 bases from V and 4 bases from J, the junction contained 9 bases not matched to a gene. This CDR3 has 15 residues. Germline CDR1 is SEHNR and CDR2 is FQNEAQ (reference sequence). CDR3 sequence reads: CASRTQGVISDTQYF. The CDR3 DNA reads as TGTGCCAGCAGGACACAGGGGGTGATCTCAGATACGCAGTATTTT.

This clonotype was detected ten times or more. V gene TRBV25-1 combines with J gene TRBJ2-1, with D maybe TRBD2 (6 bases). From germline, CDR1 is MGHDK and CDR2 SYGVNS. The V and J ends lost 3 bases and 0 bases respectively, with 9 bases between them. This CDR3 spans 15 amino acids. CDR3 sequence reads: CASSDAGGSYNEQFF. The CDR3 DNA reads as TGTGCCAGCAGTGATGCCGGGGGCTCCTACAATGAGCAGTTCTTC.

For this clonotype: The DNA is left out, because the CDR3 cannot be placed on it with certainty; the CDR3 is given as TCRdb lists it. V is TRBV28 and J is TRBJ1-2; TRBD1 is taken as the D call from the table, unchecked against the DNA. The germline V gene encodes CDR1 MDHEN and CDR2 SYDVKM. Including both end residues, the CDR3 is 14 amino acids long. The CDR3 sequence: CASSSSGAIRGYTF.

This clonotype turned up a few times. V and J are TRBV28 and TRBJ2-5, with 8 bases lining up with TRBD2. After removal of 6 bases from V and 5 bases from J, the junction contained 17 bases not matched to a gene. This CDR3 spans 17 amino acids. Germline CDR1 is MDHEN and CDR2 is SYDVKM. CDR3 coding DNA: TGTGCCAGCAGGCGTCCCCCAGGACTAGCCTCGGTGGAGACCCAGTACTTC. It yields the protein CASRRPPGLASVETQYF.

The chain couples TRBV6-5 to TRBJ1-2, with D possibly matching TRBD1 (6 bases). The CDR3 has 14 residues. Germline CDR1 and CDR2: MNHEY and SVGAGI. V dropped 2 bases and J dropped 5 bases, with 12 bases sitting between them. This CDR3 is CASSYQGRGYGYTF. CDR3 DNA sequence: TGTGCCAGCAGTTACCAGGGGCGAGGGTATGGCTACACCTTC.

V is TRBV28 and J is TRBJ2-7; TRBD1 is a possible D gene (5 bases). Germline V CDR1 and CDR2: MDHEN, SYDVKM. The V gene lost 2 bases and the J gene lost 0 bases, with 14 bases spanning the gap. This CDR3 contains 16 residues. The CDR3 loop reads CASSLGVKGPSYEQYF. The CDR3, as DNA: TGTGCCAGCAGTTTAGGGGTAAAGGGGCCCTCCTACGAGCAGTACTTC.

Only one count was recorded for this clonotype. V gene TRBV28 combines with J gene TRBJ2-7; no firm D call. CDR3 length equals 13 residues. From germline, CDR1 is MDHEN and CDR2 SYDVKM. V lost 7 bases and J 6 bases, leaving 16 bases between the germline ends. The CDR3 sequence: CASIRASIGEQYF. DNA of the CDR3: TGTGCCAGCATTCGCGCGAGTATAGGCGAGCAGTACTTC.

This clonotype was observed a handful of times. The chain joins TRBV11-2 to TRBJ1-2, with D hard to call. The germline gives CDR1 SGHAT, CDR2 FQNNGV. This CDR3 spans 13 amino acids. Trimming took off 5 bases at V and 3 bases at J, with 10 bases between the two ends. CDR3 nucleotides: TGTGCCAGCAGCCCAGGCCAGGACTATGGCTACACCTTC. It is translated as CASSPGQDYGYTF.

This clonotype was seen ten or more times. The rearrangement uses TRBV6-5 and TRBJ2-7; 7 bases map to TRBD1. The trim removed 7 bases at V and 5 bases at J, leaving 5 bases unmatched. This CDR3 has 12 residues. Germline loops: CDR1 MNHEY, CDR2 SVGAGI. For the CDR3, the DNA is TGTGCCAGCATCGACAGGGCCCACGAGCAGTACTTC. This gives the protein CASIDRAHEQYF.

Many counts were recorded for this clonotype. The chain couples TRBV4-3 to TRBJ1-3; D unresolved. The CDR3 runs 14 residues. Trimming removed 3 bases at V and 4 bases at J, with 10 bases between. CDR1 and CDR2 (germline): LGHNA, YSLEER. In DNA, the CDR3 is TGCGCCAGCAGCCAGTGGACGGTGGGAAACACCATATATTTT. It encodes CASSQWTVGNTIYF.

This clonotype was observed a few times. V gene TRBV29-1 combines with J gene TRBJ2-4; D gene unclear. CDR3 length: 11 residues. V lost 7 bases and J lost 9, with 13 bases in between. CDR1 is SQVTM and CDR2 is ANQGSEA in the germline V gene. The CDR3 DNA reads TGCAGCGCTGCGGATGGCGGCATTCAGTACTTC. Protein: CSAADGGIQYF.

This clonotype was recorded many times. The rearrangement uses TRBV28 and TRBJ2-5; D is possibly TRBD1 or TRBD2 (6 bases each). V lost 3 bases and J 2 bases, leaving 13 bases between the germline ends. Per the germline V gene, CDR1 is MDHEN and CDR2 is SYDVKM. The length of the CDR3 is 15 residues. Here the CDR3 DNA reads TGTGCCAGCAGTTTTTCGTCGGGGGCACAAGAGACCCAGTACTTC. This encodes CASSFSSGAQETQYF.

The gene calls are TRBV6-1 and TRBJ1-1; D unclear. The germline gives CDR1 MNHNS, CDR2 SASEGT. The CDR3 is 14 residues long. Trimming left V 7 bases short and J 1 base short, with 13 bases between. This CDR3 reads CASTTEGANTEAFF. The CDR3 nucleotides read TGTGCCAGCACTACGGAGGGAGCGAACACTGAAGCTTTCTTT.

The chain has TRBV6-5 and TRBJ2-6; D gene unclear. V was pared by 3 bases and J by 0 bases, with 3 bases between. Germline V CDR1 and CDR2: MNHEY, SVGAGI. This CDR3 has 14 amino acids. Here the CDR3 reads CASSYGSGANVLTF. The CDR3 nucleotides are TGTGCCAGCAGTTATGGCTCTGGGGCCAACGTCCTGACTTTC.

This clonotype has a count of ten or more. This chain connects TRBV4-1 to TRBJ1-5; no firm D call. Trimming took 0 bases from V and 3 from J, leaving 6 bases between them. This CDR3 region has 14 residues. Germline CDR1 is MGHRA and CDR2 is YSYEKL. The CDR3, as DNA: TGCGCCAGCAGCCAAGAATTTAACAATCAGCCCCAGCATTTT. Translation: CASSQEFNNQPQHF.

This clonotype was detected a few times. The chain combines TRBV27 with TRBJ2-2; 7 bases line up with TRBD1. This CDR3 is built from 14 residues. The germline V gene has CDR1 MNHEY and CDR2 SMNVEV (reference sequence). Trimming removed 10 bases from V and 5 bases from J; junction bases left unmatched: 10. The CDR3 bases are TGTGCCACCAAACAGGGGACGAGGACCGGGGAGCTGTTTTTT. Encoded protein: CATKQGTRTGELFF.

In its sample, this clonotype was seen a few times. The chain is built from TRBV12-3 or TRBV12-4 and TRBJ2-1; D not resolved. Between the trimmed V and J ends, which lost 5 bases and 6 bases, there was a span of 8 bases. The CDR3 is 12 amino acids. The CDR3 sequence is CASSPIPNEQFF. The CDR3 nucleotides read TGTGCCAGCAGTCCGATTCCCAATGAGCAGTTCTTC.

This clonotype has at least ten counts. CDR3 protein: CASSFSTLWNTGELFF. The CDR3 coding sequence is TGCGCCAGCAGCTTCAGTACTTTATGGAACACCGGGGAGCTGTTTTTT. The J gene is TRBJ2-2, the V gene TRBV5-1; D not certain. This CDR3 has 16 residues. Trimming took off 2 bases at V and 1 base at J, with 12 bases between the two ends. The germline V gene encodes CDR1 SGHRS and CDR2 YFSETQ.

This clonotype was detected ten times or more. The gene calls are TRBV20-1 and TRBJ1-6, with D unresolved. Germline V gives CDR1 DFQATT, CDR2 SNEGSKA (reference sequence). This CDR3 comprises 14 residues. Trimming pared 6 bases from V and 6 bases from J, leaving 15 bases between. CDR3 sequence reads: CSAHGGRINSPLHF. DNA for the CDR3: TGCAGTGCGCATGGCGGCAGGATTAATTCACCCCTCCACTTT.

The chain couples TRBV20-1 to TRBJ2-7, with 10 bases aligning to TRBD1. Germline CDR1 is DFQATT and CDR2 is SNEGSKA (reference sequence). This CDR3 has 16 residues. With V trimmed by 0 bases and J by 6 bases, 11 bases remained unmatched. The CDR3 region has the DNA TGCAGTGCTAGAGATCCGACAGGGGGCACCTATGGCGAGCAGTACTTC. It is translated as CSARDPTGGTYGEQYF.

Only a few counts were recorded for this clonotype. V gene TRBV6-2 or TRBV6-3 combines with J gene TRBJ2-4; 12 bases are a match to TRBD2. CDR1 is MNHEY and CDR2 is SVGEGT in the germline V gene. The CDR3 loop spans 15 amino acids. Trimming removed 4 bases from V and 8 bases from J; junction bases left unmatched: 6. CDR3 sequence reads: CASSFSSGGADIQYF. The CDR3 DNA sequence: TGTGCCAGCAGTTTCTCTAGCGGGGGGGCCGACATTCAGTACTTC.

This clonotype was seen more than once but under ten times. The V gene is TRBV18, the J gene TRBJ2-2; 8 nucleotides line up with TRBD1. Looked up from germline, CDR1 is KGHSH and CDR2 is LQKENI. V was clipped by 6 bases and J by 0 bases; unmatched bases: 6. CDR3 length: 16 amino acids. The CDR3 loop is CASSRGQGTNTGELFF. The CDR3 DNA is TGTGCCAGCTCGCGAGGACAGGGCACGAACACCGGGGAGCTGTTTTTT.